This T cell receptor beta chain comes out of a study of blood T cells in healthy people across ages. Study conclusions and caveats: The recorded TCR beta diversity per million T cells decreased in a roughly linear manner with age. The diversity estimates, figures obtained from one million T cells, were considered underestimates.

PCR was performed a second time for about 6 to 12 cycles using a sample-barcoded 5' primer and a J-beta primer mix. The template-switch adaptor was a 5' adaptor with 12 random nucleotides. It tagged each cDNA molecule. TCRdb recomputed calls from the 5' RACE reads with MiXCR, one row per CDR3 protein. The table has hundreds of thousands of distinct CDR3 sequences, 48% seen once. The sample, roughly 9.1 milliliters of peripheral blood, was drawn from each donor. With regard to this clonotype: Its antigen remains unknown. The germline gene is not matched at one end of the junction; a read error may be the cause.

Germline assignment: CDR1 MNHEY and CDR2 SMNVEV (reference sequence). The CDR3 runs 16 residues. The TCR comes from a man aged 25-40 years in good health. Material for sequencing was blood. V usage is TRBV27 and J usage is TRBJ2-7, with 7 bases fitting TRBD2. CDR3 region: CASRLWGGSSAYEQYF. CDR3 coding DNA: TGTGCCAGCCGCCTTTGGGGGGGGTCCTCAGCCTATGAGCAGTACTTC.